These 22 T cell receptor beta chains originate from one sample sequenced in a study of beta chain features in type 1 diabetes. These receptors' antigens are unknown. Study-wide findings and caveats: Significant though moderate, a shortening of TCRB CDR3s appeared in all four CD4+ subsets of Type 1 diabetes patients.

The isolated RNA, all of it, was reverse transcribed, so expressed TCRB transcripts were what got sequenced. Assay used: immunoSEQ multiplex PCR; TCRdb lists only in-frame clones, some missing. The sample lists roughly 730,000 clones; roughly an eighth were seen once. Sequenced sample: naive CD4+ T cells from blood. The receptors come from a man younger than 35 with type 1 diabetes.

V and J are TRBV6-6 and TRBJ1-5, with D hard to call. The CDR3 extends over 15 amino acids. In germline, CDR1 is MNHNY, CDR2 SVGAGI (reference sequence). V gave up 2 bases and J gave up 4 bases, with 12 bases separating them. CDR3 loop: CASSYLGLINQPQHF. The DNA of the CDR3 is TGTGCCAGCAGTTACCTCGGGCTTATTAATCAGCCCCAGCATTTT.

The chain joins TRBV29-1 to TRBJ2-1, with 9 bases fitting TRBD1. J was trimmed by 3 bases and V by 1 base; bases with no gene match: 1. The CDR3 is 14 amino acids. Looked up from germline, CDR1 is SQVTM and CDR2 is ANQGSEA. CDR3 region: CSVEGQGVYNEQFF. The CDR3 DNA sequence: TGCAGCGTTGAAGGACAGGGGGTCTACAATGAGCAGTTCTTC.

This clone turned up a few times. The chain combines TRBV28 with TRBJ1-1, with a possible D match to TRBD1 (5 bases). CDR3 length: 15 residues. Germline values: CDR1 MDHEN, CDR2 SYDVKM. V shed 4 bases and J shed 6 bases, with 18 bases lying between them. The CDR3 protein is CASSYRDWGWSEAFF. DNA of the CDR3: TGTGCCAGCAGTTACCGGGACTGGGGCTGGTCTGAAGCTTTCTTT.

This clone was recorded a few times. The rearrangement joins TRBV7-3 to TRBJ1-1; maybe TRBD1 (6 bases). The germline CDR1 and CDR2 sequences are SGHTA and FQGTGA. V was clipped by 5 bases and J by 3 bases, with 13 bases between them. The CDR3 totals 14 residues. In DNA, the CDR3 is TGTGCCAGCAGCAACACAGGGTCGGACACTGAAGCTTTCTTT. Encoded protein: CASSNTGSDTEAFF.

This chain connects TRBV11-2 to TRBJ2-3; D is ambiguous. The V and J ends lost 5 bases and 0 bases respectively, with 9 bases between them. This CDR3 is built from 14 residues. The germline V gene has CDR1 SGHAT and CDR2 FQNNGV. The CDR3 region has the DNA TGTGCCAGCAGCCTAACCCCTAGCACAGATACGCAGTATTTT. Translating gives CASSLTPSTDTQYF.

CDR3 in DNA: TGTGCCAGCAGCTCATCTTTACAGGGTAACGGGGAGCTGTTTTTT. Its translation is CASSSSLQGNGELFF. The chain joins TRBV7-9 to TRBJ2-2, with D possibly matching TRBD1 (6 bases). This CDR3 is built from 15 residues. V was pared by 4 bases and J by 7 bases, with 16 bases between. CDR1 and CDR2 (germline): SEHNR, FQNEAQ (reference sequence).

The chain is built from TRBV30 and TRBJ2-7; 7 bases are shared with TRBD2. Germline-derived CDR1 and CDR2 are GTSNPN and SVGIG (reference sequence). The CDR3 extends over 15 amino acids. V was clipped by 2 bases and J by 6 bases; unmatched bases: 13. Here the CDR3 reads CAWSKVRTRPGEQYF. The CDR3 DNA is TGTGCCTGGAGTAAAGTAAGGACTAGACCTGGCGAGCAGTACTTC.

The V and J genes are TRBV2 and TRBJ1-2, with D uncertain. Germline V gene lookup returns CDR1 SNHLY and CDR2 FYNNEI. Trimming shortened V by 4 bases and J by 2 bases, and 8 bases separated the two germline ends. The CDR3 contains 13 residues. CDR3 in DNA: TGTGCCAGCAGTGTACGGGGAAACTATGGCTACACCTTC. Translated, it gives CASSVRGNYGYTF. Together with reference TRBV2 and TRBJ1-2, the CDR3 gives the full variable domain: EPEVTQTPSHQVTQMGQEVILRCVPISNHLYFYWYRQILGQKVEFLVSFYNNEISEKSEIFDDQFSVERPDGSNFTLKIRSTKLEDSAMYFCASSVRGNYGYTFGSGTRLTVV.

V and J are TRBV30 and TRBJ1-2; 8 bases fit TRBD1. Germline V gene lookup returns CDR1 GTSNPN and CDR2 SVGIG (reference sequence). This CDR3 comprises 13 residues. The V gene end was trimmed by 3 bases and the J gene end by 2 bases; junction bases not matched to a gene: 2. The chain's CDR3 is CAWSTGGNYGYTF. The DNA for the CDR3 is TGTGCCTGGAGCACAGGGGGAAACTATGGCTACACCTTC.

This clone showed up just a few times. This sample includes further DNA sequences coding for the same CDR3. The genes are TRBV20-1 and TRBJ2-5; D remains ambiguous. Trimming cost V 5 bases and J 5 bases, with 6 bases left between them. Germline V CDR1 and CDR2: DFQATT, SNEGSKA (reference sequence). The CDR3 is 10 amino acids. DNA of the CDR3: TGCAGTGCTCCGCTGGAGACCCAGTACTTC. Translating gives CSAPLETQYF.

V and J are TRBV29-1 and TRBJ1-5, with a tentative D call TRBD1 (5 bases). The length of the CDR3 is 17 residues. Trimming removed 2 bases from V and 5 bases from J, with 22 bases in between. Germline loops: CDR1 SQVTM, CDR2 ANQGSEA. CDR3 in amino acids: CSVECREQVWGYQPQHF. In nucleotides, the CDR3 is TGCAGCGTTGAATGCAGGGAACAAGTTTGGGGTTATCAGCCCCAGCATTTT.

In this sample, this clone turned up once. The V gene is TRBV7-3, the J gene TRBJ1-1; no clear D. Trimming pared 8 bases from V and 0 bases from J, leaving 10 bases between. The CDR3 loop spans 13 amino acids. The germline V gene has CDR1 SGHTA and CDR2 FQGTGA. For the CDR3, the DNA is TGTGCCAGCCAAAGGGCCTTGAACACTGAAGCTTTCTTT. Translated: CASQRALNTEAFF. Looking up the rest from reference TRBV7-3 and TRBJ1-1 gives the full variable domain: GAGVSQTPSNKVTEKGKYVELRCDPISGHTALYWYRQSLGQGPEFLIYFQGTGAADDSGLPNDRFFAVRPEGSVSTLKIQRTERGDSAVYLCASQRALNTEAFFGQGTRLTVV.

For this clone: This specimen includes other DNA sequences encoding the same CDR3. The CDR3 DNA is TGCGCCAGCAGCCCTGGGACTAGCGGGGGCAATGAGCAGTTCTTC. Translating gives CASSPGTSGGNEQFF. This chain uses TRBV5-1 with TRBJ2-1, with 14 positions matching TRBD2. The length of the CDR3 is 15 residues. V was clipped by 4 bases and J by 6 bases; unmatched bases: 3. Germline V gives CDR1 SGHRS, CDR2 YFSETQ. Full variable domain (outside the CDR3, taken from reference TRBV5-1 and TRBJ2-1): KAGVTQTPRYLIKTRGQQVTLSCSPISGHRSVSWYQQTPGQGLQFLFEYFSETQRNKGNFPGRFSGRQFSNSRSEMNVSTLELGDSALYLCASSPGTSGGNEQFFGPGTRLTVL.

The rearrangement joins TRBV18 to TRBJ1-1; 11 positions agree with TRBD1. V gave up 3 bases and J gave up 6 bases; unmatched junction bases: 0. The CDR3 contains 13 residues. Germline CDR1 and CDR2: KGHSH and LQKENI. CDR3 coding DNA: TGTGCCAGCTCACCGGACAGGGGGCCTGAAGCTTTCTTT. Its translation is CASSPDRGPEAFF.

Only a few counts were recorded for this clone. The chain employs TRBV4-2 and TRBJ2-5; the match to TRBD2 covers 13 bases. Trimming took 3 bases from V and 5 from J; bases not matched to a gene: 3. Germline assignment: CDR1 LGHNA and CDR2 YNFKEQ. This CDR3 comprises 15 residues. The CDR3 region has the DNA TGTGCCAGCAGCCAGCCGGGACTAGCGGGGGAGACCCAGTACTTC. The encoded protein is CASSQPGLAGETQYF.

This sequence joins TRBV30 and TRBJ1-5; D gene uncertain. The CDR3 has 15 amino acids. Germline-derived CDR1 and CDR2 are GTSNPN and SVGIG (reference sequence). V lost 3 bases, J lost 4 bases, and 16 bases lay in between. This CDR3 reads CAWSQSDWPNQPQHF. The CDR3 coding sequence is TGTGCCTGGAGCCAAAGCGACTGGCCTAATCAGCCCCAGCATTTT.

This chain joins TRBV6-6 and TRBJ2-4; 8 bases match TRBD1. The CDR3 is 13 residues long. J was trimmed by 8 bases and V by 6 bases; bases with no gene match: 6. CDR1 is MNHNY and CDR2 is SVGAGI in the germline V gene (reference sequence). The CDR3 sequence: CASRSGGWDIQYF. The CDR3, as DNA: TGTGCCAGCAGATCAGGGGGCTGGGACATTCAGTACTTC.

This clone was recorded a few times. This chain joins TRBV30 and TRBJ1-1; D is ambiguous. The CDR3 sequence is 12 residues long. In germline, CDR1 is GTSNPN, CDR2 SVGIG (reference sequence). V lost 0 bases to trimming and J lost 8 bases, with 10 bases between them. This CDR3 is CAWSVKADEAFF. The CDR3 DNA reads TGTGCCTGGAGTGTAAAGGCAGACGAAGCTTTCTTT. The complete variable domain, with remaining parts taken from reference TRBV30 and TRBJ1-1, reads SQTIHQWPATLVQPVGSPLSLECTVEGTSNPNLYWYRQAAGRGLQLLFYSVGIGQISSEVPQNLSASRPQDRQFILSSKKLLLSDSGFYLCAWSVKADEAFFGQGTRLTVV.

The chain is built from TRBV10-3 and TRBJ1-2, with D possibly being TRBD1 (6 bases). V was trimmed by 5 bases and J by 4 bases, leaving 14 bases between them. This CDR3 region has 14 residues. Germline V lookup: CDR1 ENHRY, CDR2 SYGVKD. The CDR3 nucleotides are TGTGCCATCAGTTCGGCAGGGGCCTTCTATGGCTACACCTTC. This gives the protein CAISSAGAFYGYTF.

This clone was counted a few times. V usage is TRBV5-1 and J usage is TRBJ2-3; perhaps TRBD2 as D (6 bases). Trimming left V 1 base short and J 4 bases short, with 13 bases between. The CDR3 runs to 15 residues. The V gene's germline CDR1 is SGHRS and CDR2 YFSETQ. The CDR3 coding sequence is TGCGCCAGCAGCTTGACGGGAGAGCCCTCAGATACGCAGTATTTT. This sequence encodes CASSLTGEPSDTQYF. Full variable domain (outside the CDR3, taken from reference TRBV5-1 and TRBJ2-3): KAGVTQTPRYLIKTRGQQVTLSCSPISGHRSVSWYQQTPGQGLQFLFEYFSETQRNKGNFPGRFSGRQFSNSRSEMNVSTLELGDSALYLCASSLTGEPSDTQYFGPGTRLTVL.

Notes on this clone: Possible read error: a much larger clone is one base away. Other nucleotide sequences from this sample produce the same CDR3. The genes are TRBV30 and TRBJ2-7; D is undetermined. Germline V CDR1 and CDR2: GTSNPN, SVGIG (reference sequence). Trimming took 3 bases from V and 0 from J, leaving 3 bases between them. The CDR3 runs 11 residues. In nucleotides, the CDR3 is TGTGCCTGGAGCAGCTCCTACGAGCAGTACTTC. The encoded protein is CAWSSSYEQYF.

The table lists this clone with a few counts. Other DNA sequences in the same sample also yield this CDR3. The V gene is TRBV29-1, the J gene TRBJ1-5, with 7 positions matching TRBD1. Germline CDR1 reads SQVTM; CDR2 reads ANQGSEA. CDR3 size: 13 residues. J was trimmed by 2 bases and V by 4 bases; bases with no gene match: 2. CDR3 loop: CSVGTGGNQPQHF. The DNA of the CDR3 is TGCAGCGTTGGGACAGGCGGCAATCAGCCCCAGCATTTT.